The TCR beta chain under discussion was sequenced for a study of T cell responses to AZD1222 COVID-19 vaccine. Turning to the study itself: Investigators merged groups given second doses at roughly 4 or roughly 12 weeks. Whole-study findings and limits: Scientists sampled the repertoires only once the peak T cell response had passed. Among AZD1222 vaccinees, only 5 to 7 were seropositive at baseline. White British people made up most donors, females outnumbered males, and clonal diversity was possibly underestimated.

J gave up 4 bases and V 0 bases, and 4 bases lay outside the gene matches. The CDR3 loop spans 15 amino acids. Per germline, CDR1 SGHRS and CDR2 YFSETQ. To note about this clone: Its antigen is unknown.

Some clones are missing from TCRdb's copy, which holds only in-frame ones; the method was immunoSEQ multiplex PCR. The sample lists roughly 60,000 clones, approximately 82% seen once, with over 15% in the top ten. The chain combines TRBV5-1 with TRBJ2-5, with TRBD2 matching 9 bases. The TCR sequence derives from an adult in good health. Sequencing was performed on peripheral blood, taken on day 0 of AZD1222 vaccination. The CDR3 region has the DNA TGCGCCAGCAGCTTGGGTTCACTAGCGGGAGAGACCCAGTACTTC. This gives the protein CASSLGSLAGETQYF.